This TCR beta chain is from a study of cytomegalovirus exposure and HLA in healthy donors. Study context: Later, an analysis reported that the 130 or so validation repertoires had used the same platform as the approximately 720 first-cohort repertoires. Overall study results and limits: A list of about 160 TCR beta chains associated with cytomegalovirus was given. Some public TCRs appeared in many individuals, while most sequences were rare.

TCRdb's copy holds only in-frame clones and misses some; the assay was immunoSEQ multiplex PCR. The repertoire has approximately 300,000 clones, just over 85% of them found once; the top ten carry more than 0.8%. On this clone: Its antigen is not identified. The junction departs from the called germline gene at one end, perhaps through a read error.

The donors were members of the validation cohort, which comprised 90 to 150 subjects and was separate from the first cohort of fewer than 700 subjects. Germline values: CDR1 MNHEY, CDR2 SMNVEV (reference sequence). This CDR3 contains 12 residues. This rearrangement joins TRBV27 to TRBJ2-1; 7 bases map to TRBD1. The source material was PBMCs. The receptor was derived from a woman between 18 and 29 years old in good health and CMV-seronegative. The CDR3 reads CASSNRGNVQFF. Here the CDR3 DNA reads TGTGCCAGCAGTAACAGGGGAAATGTGCAGTTCTTC.